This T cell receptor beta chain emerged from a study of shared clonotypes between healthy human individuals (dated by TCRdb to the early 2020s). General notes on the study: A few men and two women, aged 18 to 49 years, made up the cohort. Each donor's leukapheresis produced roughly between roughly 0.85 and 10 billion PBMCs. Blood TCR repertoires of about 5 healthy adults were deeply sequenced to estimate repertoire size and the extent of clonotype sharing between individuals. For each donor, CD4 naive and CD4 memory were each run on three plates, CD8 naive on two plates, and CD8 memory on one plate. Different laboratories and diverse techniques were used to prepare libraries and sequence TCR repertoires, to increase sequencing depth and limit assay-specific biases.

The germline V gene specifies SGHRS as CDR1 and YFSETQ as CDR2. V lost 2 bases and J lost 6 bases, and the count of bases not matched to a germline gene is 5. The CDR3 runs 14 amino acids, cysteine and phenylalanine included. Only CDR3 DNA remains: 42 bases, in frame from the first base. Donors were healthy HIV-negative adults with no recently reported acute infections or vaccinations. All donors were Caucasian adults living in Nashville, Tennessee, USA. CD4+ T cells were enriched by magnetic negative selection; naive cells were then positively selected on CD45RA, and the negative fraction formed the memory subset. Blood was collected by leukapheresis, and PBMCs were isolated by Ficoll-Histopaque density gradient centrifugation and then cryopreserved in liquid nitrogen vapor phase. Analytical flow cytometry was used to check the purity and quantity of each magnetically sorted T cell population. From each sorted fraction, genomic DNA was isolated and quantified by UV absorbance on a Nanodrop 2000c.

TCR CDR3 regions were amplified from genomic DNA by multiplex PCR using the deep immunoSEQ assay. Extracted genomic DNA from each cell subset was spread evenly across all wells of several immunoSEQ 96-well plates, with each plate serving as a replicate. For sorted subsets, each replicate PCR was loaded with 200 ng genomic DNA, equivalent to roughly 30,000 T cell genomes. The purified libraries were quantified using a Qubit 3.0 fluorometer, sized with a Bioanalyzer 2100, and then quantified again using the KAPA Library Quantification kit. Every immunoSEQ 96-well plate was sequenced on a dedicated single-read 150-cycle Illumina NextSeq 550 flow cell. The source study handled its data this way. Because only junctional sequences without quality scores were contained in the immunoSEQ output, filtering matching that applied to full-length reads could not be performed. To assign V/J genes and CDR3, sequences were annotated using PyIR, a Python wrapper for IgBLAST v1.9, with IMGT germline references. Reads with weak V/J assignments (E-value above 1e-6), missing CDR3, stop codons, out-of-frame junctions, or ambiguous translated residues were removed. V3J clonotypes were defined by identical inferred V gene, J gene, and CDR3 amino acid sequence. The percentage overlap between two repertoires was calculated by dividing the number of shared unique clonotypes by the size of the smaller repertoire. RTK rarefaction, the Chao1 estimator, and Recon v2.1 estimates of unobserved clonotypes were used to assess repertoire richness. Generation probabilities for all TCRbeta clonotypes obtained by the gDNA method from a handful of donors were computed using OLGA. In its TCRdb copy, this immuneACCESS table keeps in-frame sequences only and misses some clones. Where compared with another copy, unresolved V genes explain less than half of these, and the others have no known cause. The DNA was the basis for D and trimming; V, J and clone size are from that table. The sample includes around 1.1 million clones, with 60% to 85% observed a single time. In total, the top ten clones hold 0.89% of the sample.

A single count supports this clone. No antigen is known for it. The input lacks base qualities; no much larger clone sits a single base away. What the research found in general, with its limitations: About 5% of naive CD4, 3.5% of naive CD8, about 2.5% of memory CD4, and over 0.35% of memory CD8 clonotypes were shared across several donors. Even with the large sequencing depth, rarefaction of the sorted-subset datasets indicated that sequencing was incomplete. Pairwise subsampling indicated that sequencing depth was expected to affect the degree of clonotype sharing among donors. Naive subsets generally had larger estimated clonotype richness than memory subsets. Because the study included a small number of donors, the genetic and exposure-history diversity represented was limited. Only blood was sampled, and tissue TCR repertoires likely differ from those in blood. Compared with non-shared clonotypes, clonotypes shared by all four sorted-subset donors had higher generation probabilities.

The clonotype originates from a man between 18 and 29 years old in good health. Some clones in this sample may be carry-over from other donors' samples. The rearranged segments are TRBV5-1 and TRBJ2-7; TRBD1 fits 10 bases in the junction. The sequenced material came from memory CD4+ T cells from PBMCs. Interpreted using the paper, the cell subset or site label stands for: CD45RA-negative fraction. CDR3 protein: CASSLGQGGREQYF. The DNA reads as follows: TGCGCCAGCAGCTTAGGACAGGGGGGACGCGAGCAGTACTTC. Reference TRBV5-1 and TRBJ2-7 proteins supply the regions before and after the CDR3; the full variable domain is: KAGVTQTPRYLIKTRGQQVTLSCSPISGHRSVSWYQQTPGQGLQFLFEYFSETQRNKGNFPGRFSGRQFSNSRSEMNVSTLELGDSALYLCASSLGQGGREQYFGPGTRLTVT.